This T cell receptor beta chain came from a study of T cells after yellow fever vaccination. From the 5' RACE reads, TCRdb called clonotypes with MiXCR, one entry per CDR3 protein. The table includes 310,000 or so distinct CDR3 sequences, 3.6% detected once. This CDR3 spans 14 amino acids. Germline CDR1 reads MNHEY; CDR2 reads SVGAGI. V gave up 5 bases and J gave up 9 bases; unmatched junction bases: 5. V and J are TRBV6-5 and TRBJ1-4; 11 bases align to TRBD1. This sample comprised PBMCs, obtained on the day of the yellow fever booster vaccination. This sequence originates from a man aged 18 to 35 who received the YFV17D yellow fever vaccine. CDR3 amino acids: CASSGDRGAQKLFF. CDR3 coding DNA: TGTGCCAGCAGTGGGGACAGGGGGGCACAAAAACTGTTTTTT.